The source of this TCR beta chain is a study of identical twins. Findings and caveats of the study: Surplus twin overlap in beta out-of-frame sequences was less pronounced.

TCRdb recomputed calls from the 5' RACE reads with MiXCR, one row per CDR3 protein. This repertoire shows about 530,000 distinct CDR3 sequences, about a fifth found once; its top ten account for 0.45% to 0.5%. Remarks on this clonotype: Its antigen remains unknown.

Another study also made use of these data, one on yellow fever vaccine responses in identical twins.

This sequence was found in a young woman in good health. Sequencing was carried out using CD4+ T cells sorted from blood.

As DNA, the CDR3 is TGTGCCAGCAGCCAGGAGGGAGGGGGTGAGCAGTTCTTC. The encoded protein is CASSQEGGGEQFF. The V and J genes are TRBV7-8 and TRBJ2-1; TRBD2 is a possible D gene (7 bases). CDR1 is SGHVS and CDR2 is FQNEAQ in the germline V gene. The CDR3 runs 13 residues. The V gene lost 5 bases and the J gene lost 9 bases, with 14 bases spanning the gap.